The following is a TCR beta chain sequence with its context. Its antigen remains unknown. Germline values: CDR1 SQVTM, CDR2 ANQGSEA. The CDR3 covers 11 residues. V lost 4 bases and J 8 bases, leaving 11 bases between the germline ends. This entry belongs to a study of T cells after yellow fever vaccination. Overall study: Preparation of fractions with low cell numbers was performed using SMART-Seq v4 Ultra Low Input.

Study-wide findings and caveats: Clones that expanded after primary vaccination mostly reappeared after the booster (just over 95% CD4, 80% to 90% CD8).

Researchers made TCR cDNA using 5'RACE template switching, and this step added a universal primer site and UMIs. A single record per CDR3 protein comes from TCRdb applying MiXCR to the 5' RACE reads. The data show about 74,000 distinct CDR3 sequences, about 6.6% seen once. The input for sequencing was CD8+ T cells sorted from PBMCs, taken roughly 5 days after the first yellow fever vaccination. This sequence joins TRBV29-1 and TRBJ1-1; D gene uncertain. The sequence came from a man between 18 and 29 years old who received the YFV17D yellow fever vaccine. The DNA of the CDR3 is TGCAGCGTTGCGGTGCTAGGGGAAGCTTTCTTT. Its translation: CSVAVLGEAFF.